This TCR beta chain was identified during a study of shared clonotypes between healthy human individuals (dated by TCRdb to between 2020 and 2021). Regarding the complete study: The cohort comprised two women and a few men aged 18 to 49 years. Per donor, three plates each were used for CD4 naive and CD4 memory, two for CD8 naive, and one for CD8 memory. The study deeply sequenced blood TCR repertoires of about 5 healthy adults to estimate repertoire size and the extent of clonotype sharing between individuals. To increase sequencing depth and limit assay-specific biases, different laboratories used diverse techniques to prepare libraries and sequence TCR repertoires. Each donor's leukapheresis produced roughly between about 0.9 and 9.5 billion PBMCs. Findings and caveats that apply to the study as a whole: Pairwise subsampling indicated that sequencing depth was expected to affect the degree of clonotype sharing among donors. Incomplete sequencing was indicated by rarefaction of sorted-subset datasets, despite the large sequencing depth. Sampling was limited to blood, and TCR repertoires in tissue likely differ from TCR repertoires in blood. Higher generation probabilities were observed for clonotypes shared by all four sorted-subset donors than for non-shared clonotypes. Larger estimated clonotype richness was generally found for naive subsets than for memory subsets. Sharing across a few donors was observed for around 5% of naive CD4, 3.5% of naive CD8, about 2.5% of memory CD4, and around 0.4% of memory CD8 clonotypes. The small number of donors limited the genetic and exposure-history diversity represented.

The donors were healthy, HIV-negative adults who had no recently reported acute infections or vaccinations. Every donor was a Caucasian adult residing in Nashville, Tennessee, USA. Magnetic negative selection was used to enrich CD4+ T cells, after which naive cells were positively selected on CD45RA and the negative fraction became the memory subset. Blood was obtained by leukapheresis, after which PBMCs were separated by Ficoll-Histopaque density gradient centrifugation and cryopreserved in liquid nitrogen vapor phase. Purity and quantity of every magnetically sorted T cell population were checked by analytical flow cytometry. Each sorted fraction had its genomic DNA isolated and then quantified by UV absorbance on a Nanodrop 2000c. From cysteine to phenylalanine, the CDR3 is 13 amino acids long. Left in the record is the CDR3 DNA by itself, 39 bases read in frame from the first base. Based on the germline V gene, the CDR1 and CDR2 sequences are MNHEY and SVGAGI. The germline V end is reduced by 5 bases and the J end by 7 bases; junction bases left unmatched: 7.

On this clone: Its antigen has not been determined. Per-base quality was not reported, and no clone a single base away is much larger than it.

Using the deep immunoSEQ assay, TCR CDR3 regions were amplified from genomic DNA by multiplex PCR. Extracted genomic DNA from each cell subset was spread evenly across all wells of several immunoSEQ 96-well plates, with each plate serving as a replicate. For sorted subsets, around 200 ng genomic DNA, equal to some 28,000 T cell genomes, was loaded into each replicate PCR. Purified libraries were measured with a Qubit 3.0 fluorometer, size-checked on a Bioanalyzer 2100, and measured again with the KAPA Library Quantification kit. Each immunoSEQ 96-well plate was sequenced on its own single-read 150-cycle Illumina NextSeq 550 flow cell. Under the source paper's analysis protocol: Because only junctional sequences without quality scores were contained in the immunoSEQ output, filtering matching that applied to full-length reads could not be performed. Sequences were annotated with PyIR, a Python wrapper for IgBLAST v1.9, and V/J genes and CDR3 were assigned using IMGT germline references. Any read was removed if the V/J assignment was weak (E-value above 1e-6), the CDR3 was missing, or the read contained stop codons, out-of-frame junctions, or ambiguous translated residues. V3J clonotypes were defined by identical inferred V gene, J gene, and CDR3 amino acid sequence. To compute the percentage overlap between repertoires, the number of shared unique clonotypes was divided by the size of the smaller repertoire. RTK rarefaction, the Chao1 estimator, and Recon v2.1 estimates of unobserved clonotypes were used to assess repertoire richness. Generation probabilities were computed with OLGA for all TCRbeta clonotypes obtained by the gDNA method from a few donors. TCRdb carries this immuneACCESS record with in-frame sequences only. Its versions omit some clonotypes, under half of them owing to an unresolved V gene in the studies checked, with the rest unexplained. V, J and clone size are taken as reported in that table, and D and trimming were inferred from the DNA itself. Recorded for this sample are 2.3 million or so clones; just over 90% of them occurred a single time. The top ten clones comprise about 0.39% of the sample.

The clonotype originates from a man aged 18 to 29 in good health. Some clones in this sample may be carry-over from other donors' samples. Sequencing was performed on naive CD4+ T cells from PBMCs. Explained via the paper, the cell subset or site label denotes: CD45RA+ positively selected. This chain is built from TRBV6-5 and TRBJ2-7; TRBD2 matches 8 bases in the middle. The CDR3 amino acid sequence is: CASSKSGGVEQYF. The nucleotide sequence is given as TGTGCCAGCAGTAAAAGCGGGGGTGTTGAGCAGTACTTC.